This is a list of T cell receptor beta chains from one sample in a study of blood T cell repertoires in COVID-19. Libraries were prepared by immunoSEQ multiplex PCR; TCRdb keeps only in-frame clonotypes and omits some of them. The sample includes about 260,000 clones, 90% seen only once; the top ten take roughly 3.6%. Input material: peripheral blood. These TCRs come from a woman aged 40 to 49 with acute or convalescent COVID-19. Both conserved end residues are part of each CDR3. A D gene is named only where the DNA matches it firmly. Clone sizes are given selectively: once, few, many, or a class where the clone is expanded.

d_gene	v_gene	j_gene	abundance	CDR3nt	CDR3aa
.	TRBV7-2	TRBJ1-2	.	TGTGCCAGCAGCTTACAATCGGGACTACAGTATGGCTACACCTTC	CASSLQSGLQYGYTF
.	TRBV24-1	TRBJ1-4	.	TGTGCCACCTTAGGCGGGGAGGCTAATGAAAAACTGTTTTTT	CATLGGEANEKLFF
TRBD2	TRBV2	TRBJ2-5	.	TGTGCCAGCAGTGAGACTAGCGGGGCGGAGACCCAGTACTTC	CASSETSGAETQYF
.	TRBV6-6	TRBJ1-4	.	TGTGCCAGCAGTGCCCTTACAGATCTTAATGAAAAACTGTTTTTT	CASSALTDLNEKLFF
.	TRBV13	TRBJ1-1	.	TGTGCCAGCAGCTCTGGCGGGGGCACTGAAGCTTTCTTT	CASSSGGGTEAFF
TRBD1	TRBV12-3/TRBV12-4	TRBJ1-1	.	TGCGGGACAGGGGTAGGTGACACTGAAGCTTTCTTT	CGTGVGDTEAFF
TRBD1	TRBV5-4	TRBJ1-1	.	TGTGCCAGCAGCTTAGACAGGGGAAGAACTGAAGCTTTCTTT	CASSLDRGRTEAFF
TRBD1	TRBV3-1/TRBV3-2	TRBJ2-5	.	TGTGCCAGCGGACAGGGGGAGACCCAGTACTTC	CASGQGETQYF
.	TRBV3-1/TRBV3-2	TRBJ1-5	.	TGTGCCAGCAGCCAAGGGGCTAATCAGCCCCAGCATTTT	CASSQGANQPQHF
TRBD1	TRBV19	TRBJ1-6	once	TGTGCCAGTAGCAGAGACAGGGTTAATTCACCCCTCCACTTT	CASSRDRVNSPLHF
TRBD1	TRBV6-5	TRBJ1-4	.	TGTGCCAGCAGGGCAGCAGGGGGCCCGGGGGAAAAACTGTTTTTT	CASRAAGGPGEKLFF
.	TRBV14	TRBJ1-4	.	TGTGCCAGCAGCCAAATGGGAGTAGGTGAAAAACTGTTTTTT	CASSQMGVGEKLFF
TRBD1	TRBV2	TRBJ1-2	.	TGTGCCAGCAGCGGACAGGTAGCTAACTATGGCTACACCTTC	CASSGQVANYGYTF
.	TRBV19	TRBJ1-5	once	TGTGCCAGTAGTATGAGGTATAGCAATCAGCCCCAGCATTTT	CASSMRYSNQPQHF
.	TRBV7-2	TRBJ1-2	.	TGTGCCAGCAGCGGAAACAGGGTAGTGGGCGGCTACACCTTC	CASSGNRVVGGYTF
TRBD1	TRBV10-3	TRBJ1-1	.	TGTGCCATCAGTAAGGGACAGGTCAAGAACACTGAAGCTTTCTTT	CAISKGQVKNTEAFF
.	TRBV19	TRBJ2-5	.	TGTGCCAGTAGTTACGGGGAGACCCAGTACTTC	CASSYGETQYF
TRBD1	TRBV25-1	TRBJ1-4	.	TGTGCCAGCAGTAGGACAGGGGCGATAAATGAAAAACTGTTTTTT	CASSRTGAINEKLFF
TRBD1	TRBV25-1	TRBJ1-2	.	TGTGCCAGCACCGACAGGGGTTATGGCTACACCTTC	CASTDRGYGYTF
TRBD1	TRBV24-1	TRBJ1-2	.	TGTGCCACCCGGGGACAGGGAGACTATGGCTACACCTTC	CATRGQGDYGYTF
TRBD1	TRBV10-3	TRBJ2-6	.	TGTGCCATCAGTGGGGGTACAGGGGACCTAAAATCCTCTGGGGCCAACGTCCTGACTTTC	CAISGGTGDLKSSGANVLTF
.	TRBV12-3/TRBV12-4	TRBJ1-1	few	TGTGCCAGCAGACCAGACAGCCTCATCCCCACCTTT	CASRPDSLIPTF
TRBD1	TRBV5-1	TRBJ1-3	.	TGCGCCAGCAGCTTCCAGGGGGCGCCTGGAAACACCATATATTTT	CASSFQGAPGNTIYF
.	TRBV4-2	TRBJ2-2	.	TGTGCCAGCAGCCAAGACGGGGGGCCTGGCGGGGAGCTGTTTTTT	CASSQDGGPGGELFF
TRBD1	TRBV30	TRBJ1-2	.	TGTGCCTGGAGTCCCCGGGTAGGAGGACAGGATTATAACTATGGCTACACCTTC	CAWSPRVGGQDYNYGYTF
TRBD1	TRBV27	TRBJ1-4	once	TGTGCCAGCAGTTTTCAGGGGGGAAGGAATGAAAAACTGTTTTTT	CASSFQGGRNEKLFF
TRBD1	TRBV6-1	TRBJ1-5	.	TGTGCCAGCAGTGGACAGGGGCGTATTCAGCCCCAGCATTTT	CASSGQGRIQPQHF
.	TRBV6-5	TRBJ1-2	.	TGTGCCAGCAGGGACTGGTACTATGGCTACACCTTC	CASRDWYYGYTF
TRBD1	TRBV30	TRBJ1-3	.	TGTGCCTGGAGCAATTACAGGGGGCCCTCTGGAAACACCATATATTTT	CAWSNYRGPSGNTIYF
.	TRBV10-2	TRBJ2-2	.	TGCGCCAGTGCAGGGCCCGGGGGGGAGCTGTTTTTT	CASAGPGGELFF
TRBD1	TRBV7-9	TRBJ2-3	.	TGTGCCAGCAGCCCAGTCGGACAGGACACAGATACGCAGTATTTT	CASSPVGQDTDTQYF
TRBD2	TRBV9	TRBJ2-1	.	TGTGCCAGCAGCGTAGATGCGGGGGGGTACAATGAGCAGTTCTTC	CASSVDAGGYNEQFF
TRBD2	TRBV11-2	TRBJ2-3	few	TGTGCCAGCAGCTTAGAGTTAGCGGGGGGCAGGGATACGCAGTATTTT	CASSLELAGGRDTQYF
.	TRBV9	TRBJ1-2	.	TGTGCCAGCAGCACCTCTCCCTACAGGGTATCCGACGGCTACACCTTC	CASSTSPYRVSDGYTF
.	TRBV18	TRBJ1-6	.	TGTGCCAGCTCACAACAGCCCCCCTATAATTCACCCCTCCACTTT	CASSQQPPYNSPLHF
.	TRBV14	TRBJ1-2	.	TGTGCCAGCAGCCAAGGAAAGGCAGCGGCTCCTATATGGTATGGCTACACCTTC	CASSQGKAAAPIWYGYTF
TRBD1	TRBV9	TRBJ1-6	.	TGTGCCAGCAGCGGAAACAGGGGGACGTATAATTCACCCCTCCACTTT	CASSGNRGTYNSPLHF
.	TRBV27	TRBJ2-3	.	TGTGCCAGCAGTCCCCTTGGGCGACAGGGCACAGATACGCAGTATTTT	CASSPLGRQGTDTQYF
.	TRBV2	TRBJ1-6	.	TGTGCCAGCGGGGGGGGGAACGTGAATTCACCCCTCCACTTT	CASGGGNVNSPLHF
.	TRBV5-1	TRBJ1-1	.	TGCGCCAGCAGCTTGGTTCCAGGCGGGGGCACTGAAGCTTTCTTT	CASSLVPGGGTEAFF
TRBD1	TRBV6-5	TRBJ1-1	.	TGTGCCAGCAGTTATGAGGCAGGGGGTAGCCTATCTGAAGCTTTCTTT	CASSYEAGGSLSEAFF
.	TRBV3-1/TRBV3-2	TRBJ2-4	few	TGTGCCAGCAGCCAAGGCGCCGGGGTCAAAAACATTCAGTACTTC	CASSQGAGVKNIQYF
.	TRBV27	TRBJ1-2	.	TGTGCCAGCAGTTATTCAGGGGTCGGCTATGGCTACACCTTC	CASSYSGVGYGYTF
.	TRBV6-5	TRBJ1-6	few	TGTGCCAGCACCGACACAAACTCCTATAATTCACCCCTCCACTTT	CASTDTNSYNSPLHF
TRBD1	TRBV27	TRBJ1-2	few	TGTGCCAGCAGTTCCCTCCGGGACAGGATACGCTACACCTTC	CASSSLRDRIRYTF
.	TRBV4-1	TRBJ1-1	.	TGCGCCAGCAGCCAAGAGGACGTCGTAGTGGGACAACCGAACACTGAAGCTTTCTTT	CASSQEDVVVGQPNTEAFF
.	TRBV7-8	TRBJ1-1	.	TGTGCCAGCAGCTTAGCGGGGGGGCGGGGGACTGAAGCTTTCTTT	CASSLAGGRGTEAFF
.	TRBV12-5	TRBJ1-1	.	TGTGCTAGTGGTCCCCCGGGGGGGAATAAAGGTGAAGCTTTCTTT	CASGPPGGNKGEAFF
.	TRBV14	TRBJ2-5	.	TGTGCCAGCAGCCACAGGGGCTGGTACCAAGAGACCCAGTACTTC	CASSHRGWYQETQYF
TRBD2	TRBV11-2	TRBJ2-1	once	TGTGCCAGCAGCTCGACTAGCGGGGGCTACAATGAGCAGTTCTTC	CASSSTSGGYNEQFF
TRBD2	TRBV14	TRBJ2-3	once	TGTGCCAGCAGCCAAGGGGGAGGGGCTGATACGCAGTATTTT	CASSQGGGADTQYF
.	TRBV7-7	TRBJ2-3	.	TGTGCCAGCAGCCCCCTTTTAGAGAGCACAGATACGCAGTATTTT	CASSPLLESTDTQYF
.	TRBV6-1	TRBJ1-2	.	TGTGCCAGCAGTGATTTACTTAGGGGATGGGGAAGAGTTAACTATGGCTACACCTTC	CASSDLLRGWGRVNYGYTF